This entry describes one TCR beta chain. The data originate from a study of blood T cell repertoires in COVID-19. On the study more broadly: The United States, Italy and Spain supplied acute and convalescent COVID-19 samples. In each case, the material was cDNA or gDNA derived from T cells, B-cell-depleted T cells, or PBMCs.

The CDR3 is 16 amino acids. The V and J ends lost 1 base and 5 bases, in that order; junction bases with no gene match: 7. From germline, CDR1 is SGHTA and CDR2 FQGNSA. Those enrolled, adults aged about 18 to 95 years, came from 25 or so US areas. Recovery meant two consecutive negative NP/OP PCR tests, professional clearance, or resolved symptoms. Profiling relied on immunoSEQ multiplex PCR, and the TCRdb table lists in-frame clones only, not all of them. There are hundreds of thousands of clones in the sample; more than 85% occur only once, and approximately 1.6% lies in the top ten. The clonotype was recovered from a woman aged 50 to 60 who had recovered from COVID-19. V and J are TRBV7-2 and TRBJ1-4; TRBD1 matches 7 bases. The sample taken for sequencing was PBMCs or T cells enriched from blood (not recorded which). The CDR3 loop is CASSLVSAGGNEKLFF. The CDR3 nucleotides read TGTGCCAGCAGCTTAGTATCGGCAGGGGGAAATGAAAAACTGTTTTTT.